These 20 T cell receptor beta chains originate from one sample sequenced in a study of CD8 T cells in Susac syndrome. cDNA came from around 0.5 to 1 ug RNA primed by random hexamers. TCRdb processed the immunoSEQ multiplex PCR reads anew with MiXCR; each CDR3 protein has one entry. Of more than 100,000 distinct CDR3 sequences listed, approximately 96% are singletons. The sequencing input was CD4+ T cells from PBMCs. These receptors were obtained from a human donor with Susac syndrome.

The chain links TRBV28 to TRBJ1-1, with D uncertain. Trimming pared 5 bases from V and 8 bases from J, leaving 6 bases between. The V gene's germline CDR1 is MDHEN and CDR2 SYDVKM. The CDR3 is made up of 10 amino acids. In DNA, the CDR3 is TGTGCCAGCAGTACCCGAGAAGCTTTCTTT. Residues: CASSTREAFF.

The J gene is TRBJ1-5, the V gene TRBV30; 7 nucleotides match TRBD1. Unmatched junction bases numbered 6, after V lost 0 bases and J lost 7 bases. Germline V gene lookup returns CDR1 GTSNPN and CDR2 SVGIG (reference sequence). CDR3 length: 14 residues. CDR3: CAWSVDRVGQPQHF. The CDR3, as DNA: TGTGCCTGGAGTGTTGACAGGGTCGGGCAGCCCCAGCATTTT.

This clonotype was picked up one time. Germline is not matched at one junction end, which may reflect a read error. The chain has TRBV29-1 and TRBJ2-5, with D possibly TRBD2 on 5 matching bases. The germline V gene encodes CDR1 SQVTM and CDR2 ANQGSEA. The CDR3 spans 12 residues. This CDR3 is CSFEGASGTQYF. CDR3 in DNA: TGCAGCTTTGAGGGTGCGTCAGGGACCCAGTACTTC.

The chain combines TRBV29-1 with TRBJ2-3; no firm D call. The V gene lost 4 bases and the J gene lost 2 bases, with 13 bases spanning the gap. CDR1 and CDR2 from the germline V gene are SQVTM and ANQGSEA. The CDR3 is 14 residues long. The CDR3 DNA is TGCAGCGTTGTGGTTCCGACCTCCACAGATACGCAGTATTTT. Translated: CSVVVPTSTDTQYF.

The chain is built from TRBV29-1 and TRBJ1-1; a possible D gene is TRBD1 (6 bases). The CDR3 has 12 residues. Germline assignment: CDR1 SQVTM and CDR2 ANQGSEA. Trimming removed 6 bases at V and 2 bases at J, with 10 bases between. The CDR3: CSVLRGNTEAFF. The CDR3 nucleotides read TGCAGCGTCCTCAGGGGTAACACTGAAGCTTTCTTT.

V usage is TRBV29-1 and J usage is TRBJ2-7; maybe TRBD2 (5 bases). This CDR3 comprises 14 residues. Germline-derived CDR1 and CDR2 are SQVTM and ANQGSEA. V shed 5 bases and J shed 3 bases, with 17 bases lying between them. CDR3 region: CSVSPTATIYEQYF. CDR3 nucleotide sequence: TGCAGCGTTAGCCCGACGGCGACTATCTACGAGCAGTACTTC.

The chain recombines TRBV29-1 with TRBJ2-2; 7 nucleotides agree with TRBD1. CDR1 is SQVTM and CDR2 is ANQGSEA in the germline V gene. The junction had 4 bases not matched to a gene; V was cut back by 4 bases and J by 5 bases. CDR3 length: 13 residues. CDR3 coding DNA: TGCAGCGTTGGCGAACAGGGGACCGGGGAGCTGTTTTTT. As protein: CSVGEQGTGELFF.

This clonotype was observed a single time. The rearrangement links TRBV5-6 to TRBJ2-5; TRBD2 matches at 10 bases. The length of the CDR3 is 16 residues. The germline gives CDR1 SGHDT, CDR2 YYEEEE. Losses at the gene ends were 4 bases for V and 4 bases for J; bases not matched to a gene: 10. The CDR3 spells CASSRSGRGGGETQYF. The DNA of the CDR3 is TGTGCCAGCAGCAGAAGCGGGAGGGGGGGCGGAGAGACCCAGTACTTC.

This rearrangement joins TRBV7-2 to TRBJ2-5; 10 nucleotides agree with TRBD1. The V segment lost 4 bases and the J segment 5 bases; nucleotides outside the gene matches: 7. Germline CDR1 is SGHTA and CDR2 is FQGNSA. There are 15 residues in the CDR3. CDR3 sequence: CASSSVDRGWETQYF. CDR3 sequence (DNA): TGTGCCAGCAGCTCCGTGGACAGGGGGTGGGAGACCCAGTACTTC.

The chain links TRBV4-1 to TRBJ1-4; 9 bases align to TRBD1. Germline V gene sequence: CDR1 MGHRA, CDR2 YSYEKL. This CDR3 is built from 14 residues. Losses at the gene ends were 4 bases for V and 4 bases for J; bases not matched to a gene: 1. CDR3 sequence reads: CASSRQGVNEKLFF. The CDR3, as DNA: TGCGCCAGCAGCCGACAGGGGGTTAATGAAAAACTGTTTTTT.

V usage is TRBV30 and J usage is TRBJ1-1, with D perhaps TRBD1 (6 bases). The CDR3 runs to 11 residues. V lost 8 bases, J lost 4 bases, and 11 bases lay in between. CDR1 is GTSNPN, CDR2 SVGIG, per germline (reference sequence). The CDR3 is CAGGGGTEAFF. CDR3 nucleotide sequence: TGTGCCGGAGGAGGGGGCACTGAAGCTTTCTTT.

This chain links TRBV29-1 with TRBJ2-2; D might be TRBD1 or TRBD2, each matching 7 bases. The CDR3 loop spans 15 amino acids. Germline CDR1 is SQVTM and CDR2 is ANQGSEA. V lost 7 bases, J lost 5 bases, and 20 bases lay in between. CDR3 sequence (DNA): TGCAGCGCGGGACAGAGGATGGGAGGGACCGGGGAGCTGTTTTTT. Protein product: CSAGQRMGGTGELFF.

The chain recombines TRBV20-1 with TRBJ2-5; 7 nucleotides align to TRBD1. The CDR3 extends over 12 amino acids. In germline, CDR1 is DFQATT, CDR2 SNEGSKA (reference sequence). Trimming at V came to 6 bases and at J to 3 bases, leaving 4 bases not matched to a gene. The CDR3: CSAHRGEETQYF. Written as DNA, the CDR3 is TGCAGTGCCCACAGGGGAGAAGAGACCCAGTACTTC.

The chain recombines TRBV6-2 or TRBV6-3 with TRBJ2-7; 8 bases align to TRBD2. The CDR3 is 17 residues long. In germline, CDR1 is MNHEY, CDR2 SVGEGT. V dropped 2 bases and J dropped 2; count of bases not matched to a gene: 11. The CDR3, as DNA: TGTGCCAGCAGTTACCTTGGTAGCGGGAAACCCGCCTACGAGCAGTACTTC. Encoded protein: CASSYLGSGKPAYEQYF.

The chain combines TRBV7-2 with TRBJ2-7, with D tentatively TRBD1 (7 bases). Germline V gene lookup returns CDR1 SGHTA and CDR2 FQGNSA. V lost 6 bases and J lost 3, with 18 bases in between. CDR3 size: 15 residues. CDR3 residues: CASSSEGQPYYEQYF. The DNA for the CDR3 is TGTGCCAGCAGTTCGGAGGGACAGCCCTACTACGAGCAGTACTTC.

The chain combines TRBV2 with TRBJ2-5; 9 nucleotides match TRBD2. The length of the CDR3 is 14 residues. The germline gives CDR1 SNHLY, CDR2 FYNNEI. V lost 4 bases to trimming and J lost 5 bases; unmatched junction nucleotides: 5. In DNA form, the CDR3 reads TGTGCCAGCAGTGCCCGGACTAGCGCGGAGACCCAGTACTTC. It encodes CASSARTSAETQYF.

This chain links TRBV5-6 with TRBJ1-2; D uncertain. Trimming shortened V by 0 bases and J by 6 bases, and 9 bases separated the two germline ends. Germline V gives CDR1 SGHDT, CDR2 YYEEEE. The length of the CDR3 is 13 residues. The CDR3 spells CASSLELRHGYTF. As DNA, the CDR3 is TGTGCCAGCAGCTTGGAGCTGAGGCATGGCTACACCTTC.

The CDR3 DNA sequence: TGTGCCAGCAGCCGTACCGGGACAGGGCTAGAGACCCAGTACTTC. Translating it yields CASSRTGTGLETQYF. The V gene is TRBV5-6, the J gene TRBJ2-5; 9 nucleotides match TRBD1. This CDR3 contains 15 residues. Germline V gives CDR1 SGHDT, CDR2 YYEEEE. The junction had 8 bases not matched to a gene; V was cut back by 4 bases and J by 4 bases.

V and J are TRBV7-9 and TRBJ1-2, with 7 nucleotides matching TRBD1. Losses at the gene ends were 6 bases for V and 6 bases for J; bases not matched to a gene: 4. The CDR3 sequence is 12 residues long. The V gene's germline CDR1 is SEHNR and CDR2 FQNEAQ (reference sequence). CDR3 protein: CASSSTGNGYTF. The CDR3 region has the DNA TGTGCCAGCAGTTCGACAGGGAATGGCTACACCTTC.

The chain is built from TRBV4-2 and TRBJ2-3; D is ambiguous. V was shortened by 0 bases and J by 7 bases, with 11 bases between the two germline ends. This CDR3 spans 14 amino acids. Germline V gene lookup returns CDR1 LGHNA and CDR2 YNFKEQ. This CDR3 reads CASSQDTSRNTQYF. CDR3 sequence (DNA): TGTGCCAGCAGCCAAGATACTTCCAGGAATACGCAGTATTTT.